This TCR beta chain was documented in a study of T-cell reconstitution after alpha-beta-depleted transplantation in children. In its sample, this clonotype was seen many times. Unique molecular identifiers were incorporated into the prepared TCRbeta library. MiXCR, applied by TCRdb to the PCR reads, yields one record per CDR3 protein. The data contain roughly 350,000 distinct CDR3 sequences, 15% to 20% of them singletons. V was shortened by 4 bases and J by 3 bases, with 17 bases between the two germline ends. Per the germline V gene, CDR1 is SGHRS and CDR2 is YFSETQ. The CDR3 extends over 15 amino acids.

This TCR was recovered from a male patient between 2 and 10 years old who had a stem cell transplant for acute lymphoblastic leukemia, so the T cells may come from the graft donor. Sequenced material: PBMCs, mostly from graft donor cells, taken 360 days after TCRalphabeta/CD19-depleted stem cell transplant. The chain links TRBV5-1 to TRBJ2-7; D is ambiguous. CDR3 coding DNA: TGCGCCAGCAGCCCGGACCAGAGTAGGGACTACGAGCAGTACTTC. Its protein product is CASSPDQSRDYEQYF.